This entry lists 7 T cell receptor beta chains sequenced from one sample in a study of blood T cell repertoires in COVID-19. Assay used: immunoSEQ multiplex PCR; TCRdb lists only in-frame clones, some missing. The sample holds approximately 53,000 clones; 75% to 90% are singletons and the top ten take 20% to 25%. The material sequenced was peripheral blood. These TCRs come from an elderly woman with COVID-19, enrolled during active disease.

The gene calls are TRBV9 and TRBJ1-5; TRBD1 matches at 11 bases. The germline V gene encodes CDR1 SGDLS and CDR2 YYNGEE. With V trimmed by 4 bases and J by 4 bases, 4 bases remained unmatched. The CDR3 extends over 15 amino acids. The chain's CDR3 is CASSNRDRGNQPQHF. The CDR3 DNA follows: TGTGCCAGCAGCAACCGGGACAGGGGGAATCAGCCCCAGCATTTT.

V is TRBV6-5 and J is TRBJ1-1, with TRBD1 identical over 7 bases. Per the germline V gene, CDR1 is MNHEY and CDR2 is SVGAGI. CDR3 size: 14 residues. The trim removed 7 bases at V and 0 bases at J, leaving 5 bases unmatched. CDR3 sequence: CASNRQGMNTEAFF. The DNA of the CDR3 is TGTGCCAGCAACCGACAGGGAATGAACACTGAAGCTTTCTTT.

J is TRBJ1-1 and V is TRBV6-5; the match to TRBD1 covers 9 bases. The CDR3 covers 15 residues. After removal of 10 bases from V and 3 bases from J, the junction contained 12 bases not matched to a gene. Per the germline V gene, CDR1 is MNHEY and CDR2 is SVGAGI. This CDR3 is CAIRGQGRIHTEAFF. DNA for the CDR3: TGTGCCATTCGGGGACAGGGTAGGATCCACACTGAAGCTTTCTTT.

V usage is TRBV6-5 and J usage is TRBJ1-2; a weak D match, TRBD1 (5 bases). CDR3 length: 14 residues. V shed 2 bases and J shed 3 bases, with 10 bases lying between them. Looked up from germline, CDR1 is MNHEY and CDR2 is SVGAGI. The CDR3 DNA reads as TGTGCCAGCAGTTACCGGGGGGGGTACTATGGCTACACCTTC. Its translation: CASSYRGGYYGYTF.

The V and J genes are TRBV7-2 and TRBJ1-1; the D is unclear. Germline values: CDR1 SGHTA, CDR2 FQGNSA. The V gene lost 2 bases and the J gene lost 0 bases, with 13 bases spanning the gap. CDR3 size: 16 residues. This CDR3 is CASSLRQVNMNTEAFF. The CDR3 DNA sequence: TGTGCCAGCAGCTTAAGGCAGGTAAACATGAACACTGAAGCTTTCTTT.

This chain links TRBV21-1 with TRBJ1-4; TRBD1 was called by the table and not checked on the DNA. TRBV21-1 is marked as a pseudogene. The CDR3 has 16 amino acids. The CDR3 DNA sequence: TGTGCCAGCAGCAAAGCCAAGACAGGGCTATATGAAAAACTGTTTTTT. Protein: CASSKAKTGLYEKLFF.

The chain uses TRBV18 and TRBJ1-1, with a tentative D call TRBD1 (5 bases). V lost 3 bases to trimming and J lost 5 bases, with 10 bases between them. The CDR3 runs 13 residues. Germline CDR1 is KGHSH and CDR2 is LQKENI. The CDR3 region is CASSPGSGTEAFF. The CDR3 DNA is TGTGCCAGCTCACCCGGGTCAGGGACTGAAGCTTTCTTT.